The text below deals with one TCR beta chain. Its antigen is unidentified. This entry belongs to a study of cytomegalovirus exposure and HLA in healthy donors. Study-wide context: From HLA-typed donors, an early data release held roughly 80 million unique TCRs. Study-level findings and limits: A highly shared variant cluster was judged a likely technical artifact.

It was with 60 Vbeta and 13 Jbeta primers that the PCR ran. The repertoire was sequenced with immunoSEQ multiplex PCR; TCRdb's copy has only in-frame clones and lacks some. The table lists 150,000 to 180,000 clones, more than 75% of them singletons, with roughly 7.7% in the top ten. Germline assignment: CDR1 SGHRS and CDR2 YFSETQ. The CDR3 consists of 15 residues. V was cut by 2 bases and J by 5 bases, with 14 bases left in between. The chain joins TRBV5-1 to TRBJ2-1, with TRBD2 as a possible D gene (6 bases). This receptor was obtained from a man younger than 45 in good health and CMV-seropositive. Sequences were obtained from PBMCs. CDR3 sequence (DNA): TGCGCCAGCAGCTTCTTTGGGACTGGACACAATGAGCAGTTCTTC. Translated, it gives CASSFFGTGHNEQFF.